This record concerns one T cell receptor beta chain sequence. The source of the sample is a study of blood T cell repertoires in COVID-19. Study-level background: Collection of acute and convalescent COVID-19 samples took place in the United States, Italy and Spain.

Original data processing: Amplification of reference gene primers provided the estimated nucleated cell counts. Sequenced by immunoSEQ multiplex PCR; TCRdb stores in-frame clones only, minus some. V and J calls and clone size are those listed in that table; D and trimming were worked out from the DNA. This table has approximately 350,000 clones, over 75% appearing once. The J segment lost 4 bases and the V segment lost 0 bases, leaving 9 bases of the junction unmatched. This CDR3 is 17 amino acids long. Per the germline V gene, CDR1 is KGHSH and CDR2 is LQKENI. Resolution of symptoms, clearance, or two negative PCRs was present in recovered Cohort 3 donors.

The sample was PBMCs or T cells enriched from blood (not recorded which). The source is a woman younger than 45 who had recovered from COVID-19. The chain links TRBV18 to TRBJ1-2, with 9 bases lining up with TRBD1. The CDR3 region is CASSPPGQGPLAYGYTF. In nucleotides, the CDR3 is TGTGCCAGCTCACCACCGGGACAGGGCCCTTTGGCCTATGGCTACACCTTC.